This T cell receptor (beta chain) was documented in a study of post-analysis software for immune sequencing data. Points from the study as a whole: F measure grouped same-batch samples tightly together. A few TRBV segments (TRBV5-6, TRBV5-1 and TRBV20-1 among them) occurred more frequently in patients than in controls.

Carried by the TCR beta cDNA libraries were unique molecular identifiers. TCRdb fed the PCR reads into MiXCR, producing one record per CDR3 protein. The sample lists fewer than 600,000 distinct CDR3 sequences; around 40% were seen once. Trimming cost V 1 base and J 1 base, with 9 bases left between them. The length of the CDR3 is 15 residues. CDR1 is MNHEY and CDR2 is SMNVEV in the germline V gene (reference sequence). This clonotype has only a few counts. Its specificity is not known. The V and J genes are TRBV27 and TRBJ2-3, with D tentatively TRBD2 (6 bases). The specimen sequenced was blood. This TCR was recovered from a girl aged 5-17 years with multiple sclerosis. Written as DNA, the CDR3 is TGTGCCAGCAGTTTATTGCGGGGACGCACAGATACGCAGTATTTT. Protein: CASSLLRGRTDTQYF.